Presented here are 24 T cell receptor beta chains from one specimen sequenced in a study of blood T cell repertoires in COVID-19. Generated by immunoSEQ multiplex PCR, the TCRdb table keeps only in-frame clones and is missing some. The table shows under 200,000 clones, with approximately 84% occurring only once. Sequencing was performed on peripheral blood. These receptors were collected from a woman older than 75 with acute or convalescent COVID-19.

V gene TRBV5-1 combines with J gene TRBJ2-1; 11 bases are shared with TRBD2. This CDR3 is 19 amino acids long. The V segment lost 3 bases and the J segment 0 bases; nucleotides outside the gene matches: 11. Germline CDR1 SGHRS, CDR2 YFSETQ. The CDR3 sequence is CASSSTGTSGGSSYNEQFF. The CDR3 DNA follows: TGCGCCAGCAGCTCCACCGGGACTAGCGGAGGAAGCTCCTACAATGAGCAGTTCTTC.

The table lists this clone with a few counts. The rearrangement joins TRBV5-4 to TRBJ1-2; D is perhaps TRBD1 (5 bases). The CDR3 is 14 residues long. V dropped 4 bases and J dropped 10 bases, with 20 bases sitting between them. Germline V gene sequence: CDR1 SGHNT, CDR2 YYREEE (reference sequence). In DNA, the CDR3 is TGTGCCAGCAGCGGGGGAGGGACCGAGAGTGACTACACCTTC. Translating it yields CASSGGGTESDYTF.

This clone was detected a few times. The rearrangement links TRBV28 to TRBJ1-3; a possible D gene is TRBD1 (5 bases). The germline V gene has CDR1 MDHEN and CDR2 SYDVKM. The CDR3 has 16 residues. Trimming took off 2 bases at V and 4 bases at J, with 15 bases between the two ends. The CDR3 bases are TGTGCCAGCAGTTTAGTGGGGGGGAGGGACGGAAACACCATATATTTT. It encodes CASSLVGGRDGNTIYF.

The chain combines TRBV7-2 with TRBJ2-2; D remains ambiguous. The CDR3 length is 16 residues. CDR1 is SGHTA, CDR2 FQGNSA, per germline. Between the trimmed V and J ends, which lost 5 bases and 1 base, there was a span of 14 bases. The CDR3 DNA follows: TGTGCCAGCAGCCCTGCCCCTACCGTGAACACCGGGGAGCTGTTTTTT. Translating gives CASSPAPTVNTGELFF.

The V call is TRBV7-8, the J call TRBJ1-2, with 9 bases matching TRBD1. CDR1 SGHVS and CDR2 FQNEAQ come from the germline V gene. V gave up 5 bases and J gave up 2 bases; unmatched junction bases: 3. This CDR3 region has 14 residues. Here the CDR3 reads CASSPGQGNYGYTF. CDR3 nucleotides: TGTGCCAGCAGCCCAGGACAGGGGAACTATGGCTACACCTTC.

V is TRBV6-5 and J is TRBJ2-2; no clear D gene. This CDR3 is built from 12 residues. Germline CDR1 MNHEY, CDR2 SVGAGI. Trimming pared 7 bases from V and 4 bases from J, leaving 7 bases between. The chain's CDR3 is CASTRGTGELFF. The CDR3 nucleotides read TGTGCCAGCACCCGCGGCACCGGGGAGCTGTTTTTT.

Details on this clone: One end of the junction fails to match germline, which may point to a read error. Other DNA sequences within the sample encode an identical CDR3. V and J are TRBV9 and TRBJ2-1; TRBD2 aligns across 10 bases. From germline, CDR1 is SGDLS and CDR2 YYNGEE. CDR3 length: 15 amino acids. The DNA for the CDR3 is TGTGCCAGCAGCGTTTCTAGCGGGAGTGGCAATGAGCAATTCTTC. This encodes CASSVSSGSGNEQFF.

The chain recombines TRBV7-9 with TRBJ1-1; D is unclear. Germline V gene data show CDR1 as SEHNR and CDR2 as FQNEAQ (reference sequence). Trimming left V 5 bases short and J 7 bases short, with 8 bases between. The CDR3 contains 11 residues. CDR3 sequence reads: CASSAKIEAFF. CDR3 sequence (DNA): TGTGCCAGCAGCGCGAAAATTGAAGCTTTCTTT.

The chain employs TRBV19 and TRBJ2-5, with a tentative D call TRBD1 (5 bases). CDR3 length: 13 residues. Germline CDR1 LNHDA, CDR2 SQIVND (reference sequence). The V end was cut by 5 bases, the J end by 2 bases, with 9 bases between. Here the CDR3 DNA reads TGTGCCAGTAGTGACCAGGGACAAGAGACCCAGTACTTC. Protein product: CASSDQGQETQYF.

This chain joins TRBV24-1 and TRBJ2-5, with D possibly TRBD1 on 5 matching bases. The germline V gene encodes CDR1 KGHDR and CDR2 SFDVKD. V was cut by 2 bases and J by 5 bases, with 14 bases left in between. The CDR3 is made up of 15 amino acids. DNA for the CDR3: TGTGCCACCAGTGATTCTCAGGGCGGAAGGGAGACCCAGTACTTC. Translated, it gives CATSDSQGGRETQYF.

This chain connects TRBV12-3 or TRBV12-4 to TRBJ1-2; 8 nucleotides match TRBD1. V shed 7 bases and J 4 bases; nucleotides not matched to a gene: 5. This CDR3 region has 13 residues. As DNA, the CDR3 is TGTGCCAGCATACGACAGGGGACCTATGGCTACACCTTC. Translating gives CASIRQGTYGYTF.

This sequence joins TRBV5-1 and TRBJ2-6; D gene uncertain. V was clipped by 2 bases and J by 0 bases, with 6 bases between them. The CDR3 loop spans 15 amino acids. CDR1 is SGHRS, CDR2 YFSETQ, per germline. The CDR3 is CASSFSGSGANVLTF. The CDR3 bases are TGCGCCAGCAGCTTTTCAGGCTCTGGGGCCAACGTCCTGACTTTC.

CDR3 region: CATTIQTVYNEQFF. The CDR3 bases are TGTGCCACCACCATCCAGACAGTCTACAATGAGCAGTTCTTC. The V call is TRBV6-5, the J call TRBJ2-1; TRBD1 is a possible D gene (5 bases). This CDR3 comprises 14 residues. Germline-derived CDR1 and CDR2 are MNHEY and SVGAGI. V lost 10 bases to trimming and J lost 3 bases, with 16 bases between them.

The J gene is TRBJ2-1, the V gene TRBV2; 10 nucleotides line up with TRBD2. This CDR3 contains 16 residues. J was trimmed by 3 bases and V by 4 bases; bases with no gene match: 6. From germline, CDR1 is SNHLY and CDR2 FYNNEI. CDR3 sequence (DNA): TGTGCCAGCAGTGCAATAGCGGGAGGAGTCTACAATGAGCAGTTCTTC. It translates to CASSAIAGGVYNEQFF.

This chain connects TRBV28 to TRBJ2-7; tentatively, D is TRBD1 (6 bases). Deletions cut 10 bases from V and 5 bases from J, with 18 bases between. Per the germline V gene, CDR1 is MDHEN and CDR2 is SYDVKM. The CDR3 runs 13 residues. The chain's CDR3 is CATTTGFRNEQYF. CDR3 nucleotide sequence: TGTGCCACCACGACAGGATTCCGGAACGAGCAGTACTTC.

The chain combines TRBV18 with TRBJ1-5; no definite D call. CDR1 KGHSH and CDR2 LQKENI come from the germline V gene. The CDR3 is 14 residues long. Trimming pared 3 bases from V and 5 bases from J, leaving 11 bases between. The CDR3 DNA reads TGTGCCAGCTCACCGGGCAGATCAGATCAGCCCCAGCATTTT. Translating it yields CASSPGRSDQPQHF. The entire variable domain, with the rest obtained from reference TRBV18 and TRBJ1-5, is as follows: NAGVMQNPRHLVRRRGQEARLRCSPMKGHSHVYWYRQLPEEGLKFMVYLQKENIIDESGMPKERFSAEFPKEGPSILRIQQVVRGDSAAYFCASSPGRSDQPQHFGDGTRLSIL.

V usage is TRBV9 and J usage is TRBJ1-2; D is unclear. The V and J ends lost 4 bases and 7 bases respectively, with 11 bases between them. This CDR3 has 12 amino acids. Germline CDR1 reads SGDLS; CDR2 reads YYNGEE. In DNA, the CDR3 is TGTGCCAGCAGCCCGATTTCGGGTGGCTACACCTTC. Protein product: CASSPISGGYTF.

This clone was detected once. The gene calls are TRBV29-1 and TRBJ1-1, with D maybe TRBD1 (6 bases). The CDR3 runs to 11 residues. V was cut by 3 bases and J by 10 bases, with 12 bases left in between. Germline V gene lookup returns CDR1 SQVTM and CDR2 ANQGSEA. The CDR3 region is CSVERGGIAFF. CDR3 DNA: TGCAGCGTTGAGAGGGGGGGGATAGCTTTCTTT. The variable domain in full, completed from reference TRBV29-1 and TRBJ1-1, reads SAVISQKPSRDICQRGTSLTIQCQVDSQVTMMFWYRQQPGQSLTLIATANQGSEATYESGFVIDKFPISRPNLTFSTLTVSNMSPEDSSIYLCSVERGGIAFFGQGTRLTVV.

This chain connects TRBV12-3 or TRBV12-4 to TRBJ2-2; D is ambiguous. CDR3 length: 13 residues. The V and J ends lost 5 bases and 1 base respectively, with 5 bases between them. The CDR3 nucleotides are TGTGCCAGCAGTACTCTGAACACCGGGGAGCTGTTTTTT. Translation: CASSTLNTGELFF.

The rearrangement links TRBV5-1 to TRBJ1-4; TRBD1 agrees at 10 bases. The CDR3 consists of 15 residues. Germline V gene lookup returns CDR1 SGHRS and CDR2 YFSETQ. V lost 7 bases and J lost 8; bases outside the gene matches: 11. CDR3 in amino acids: CASGPLGQGNEKLFF. The CDR3 nucleotides are TGCGCCAGCGGACCCTTGGGACAGGGGAACGAAAAACTGTTTTTT.

This sequence joins TRBV19 and TRBJ1-1, with TRBD1 matching 7 bases. There are 16 residues in the CDR3. The germline V gene has CDR1 LNHDA and CDR2 SQIVND (reference sequence). Germline trimming cut 0 bases from V and 4 bases from J; bases unmatched to any gene: 8. In nucleotides, the CDR3 is TGTGCCAGTAGTATAGATCTAAACAGGGGTTTCACTGAAGCTTTCTTT. Protein product: CASSIDLNRGFTEAFF. The whole variable domain, remainder taken from reference TRBV19 and TRBJ1-1, is DGGITQSPKYLFRKEGQNVTLSCEQNLNHDAMYWYRQDPGQGLRLIYYSQIVNDFQKGDIAEGYSVSREKKESFPLTVTSAQKNPTAFYLCASSIDLNRGFTEAFFGQGTRLTVV.

The V gene is TRBV18, the J gene TRBJ1-2; 7 bases line up with TRBD1. The CDR3 has 13 amino acids. Germline values: CDR1 KGHSH, CDR2 LQKENI. V lost 3 bases, J lost 6 bases, and 4 bases stayed unmatched. CDR3 nucleotides: TGTGCCAGCTCACCTAAGGGGGCTGATGGCTACACCTTC. It codes for CASSPKGADGYTF.

The chain combines TRBV6-5 with TRBJ1-1, with a tentative D call TRBD1 (5 bases). Trimming removed 4 bases at V and 3 bases at J, with 9 bases between. This CDR3 contains 13 residues. Germline V gene sequence: CDR1 MNHEY, CDR2 SVGAGI. The CDR3 here is CASSSGHYTEAFF. CDR3 sequence (DNA): TGTGCCAGCAGTTCAGGACATTACACTGAAGCTTTCTTT.

This clone has a single count. The chain combines TRBV18 with TRBJ2-3; D may be TRBD1 (6 bases). V lost 2 bases and J 3 bases, leaving 12 bases between the germline ends. The germline V gene has CDR1 KGHSH and CDR2 LQKENI. This CDR3 contains 15 residues. DNA of the CDR3: TGTGCCAGCTCACCAGGGGGCGCGAGGACAGATACGCAGTATTTT. Amino acids: CASSPGGARTDTQYF.